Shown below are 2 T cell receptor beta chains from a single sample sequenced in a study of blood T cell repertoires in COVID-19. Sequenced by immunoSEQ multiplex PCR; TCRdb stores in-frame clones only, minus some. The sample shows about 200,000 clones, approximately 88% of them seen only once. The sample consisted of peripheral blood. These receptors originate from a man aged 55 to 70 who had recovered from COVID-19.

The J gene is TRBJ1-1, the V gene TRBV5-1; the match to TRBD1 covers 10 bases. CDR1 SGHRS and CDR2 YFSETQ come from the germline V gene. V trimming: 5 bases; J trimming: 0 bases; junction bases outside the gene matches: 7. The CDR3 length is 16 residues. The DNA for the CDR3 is TGCGCCAGCAGAATCCGGGACAGGGGTTTGAACACTGAAGCTTTCTTT. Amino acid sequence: CASRIRDRGLNTEAFF. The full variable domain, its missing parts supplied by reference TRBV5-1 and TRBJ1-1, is KAGVTQTPRYLIKTRGQQVTLSCSPISGHRSVSWYQQTPGQGLQFLFEYFSETQRNKGNFPGRFSGRQFSNSRSEMNVSTLELGDSALYLCASRIRDRGLNTEAFFGQGTRLTVV.

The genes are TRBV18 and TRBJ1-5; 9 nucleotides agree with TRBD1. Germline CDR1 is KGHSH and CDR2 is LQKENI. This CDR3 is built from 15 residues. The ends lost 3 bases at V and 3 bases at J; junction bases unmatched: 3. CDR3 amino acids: CASSPGQGFNQPQHF. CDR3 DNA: TGTGCCAGCTCACCGGGACAGGGTTTCAATCAGCCCCAGCATTTT.